This T cell receptor (beta chain) was captured by sequencing in a study of early T cells in non-severe SARS-CoV-2 infection. The CDR3 runs to 13 residues. The ends were cut back, 2 bases at V and 1 base at J, with 5 bases in the middle. One entry per CDR3 protein results from TCRdb running MiXCR on the 5' RACE reads. The sample carries approximately 50,000 distinct CDR3 sequences, 7.7% recorded once. The table lists this clonotype with many counts. The TCR sequence derives from an adult who was a healthcare worker with PCR-confirmed SARS-CoV-2 infection or an uninfected control (not recorded which). The chain employs TRBV12-3 or TRBV12-4 and TRBJ1-1; no firm D call. The source material was whole blood. The DNA of the CDR3 is TGTGCCAGCAGTTTACCGGGGAACACTGAAGCTTTCTTT. Translated, it gives CASSLPGNTEAFF.